Below, one TCR beta chain is given with its context. Its specificity is unknown. Sample time point: cycle 4 day 1 (C4D1), after more than five weeks of nivolumab. Patients all relapsed after autologous stem cell transplantation, and there was variation in brentuximab vedotin exposure. Starting with thawed PBMCs, CD4+ T cells were purified by magnetic negative selection. The protocol was immunoSEQ multiplex PCR, while the TCRdb copy is restricted to in-frame clones and leaves out a portion. The sample lists approximately 20,000 clones, roughly 85% seen once, with roughly 2.7% in the top ten. This sample was taken from a study of PD-1 blockade in classical Hodgkin lymphoma. The CDR3 consists of 14 residues. Trimming at V came to 3 bases and at J to 1 base, leaving 1 base not matched to a gene. Per the germline V gene, CDR1 is SGHNT and CDR2 is YYREEE (reference sequence). The study's findings and limits: Newly diagnosed patients reportedly trailed healthy donors in baseline TCR diversity.

The receptor was isolated from a human donor with classical Hodgkin lymphoma. The sequencing used CD4+ T cells from blood, collected before the fourth cycle of nivolumab. The chain combines TRBV5-4 with TRBJ1-1; TRBD1 aligns across 9 bases. CDR3 in amino acids: CASSYRGPNTEAFF. In nucleotides, the CDR3 is TGTGCCAGCAGCTACAGGGGGCCGAACACTGAAGCTTTCTTT.